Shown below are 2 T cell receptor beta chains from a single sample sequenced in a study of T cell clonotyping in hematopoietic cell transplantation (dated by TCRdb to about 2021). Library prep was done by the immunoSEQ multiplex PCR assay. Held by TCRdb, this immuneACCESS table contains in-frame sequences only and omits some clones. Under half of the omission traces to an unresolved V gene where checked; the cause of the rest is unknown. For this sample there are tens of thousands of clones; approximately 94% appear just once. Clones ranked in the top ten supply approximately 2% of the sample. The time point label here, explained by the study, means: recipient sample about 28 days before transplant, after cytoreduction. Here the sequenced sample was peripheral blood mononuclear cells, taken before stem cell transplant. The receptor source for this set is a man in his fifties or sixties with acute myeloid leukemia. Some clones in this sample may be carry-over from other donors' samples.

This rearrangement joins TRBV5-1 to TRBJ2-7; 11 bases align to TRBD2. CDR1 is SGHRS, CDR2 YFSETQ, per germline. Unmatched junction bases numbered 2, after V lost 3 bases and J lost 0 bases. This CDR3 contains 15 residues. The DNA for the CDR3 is TGCGCCAGCAGCTACGGGACTAGCGGCTCCTACGAGCAGTACTTC. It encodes CASSYGTSGSYEQYF.

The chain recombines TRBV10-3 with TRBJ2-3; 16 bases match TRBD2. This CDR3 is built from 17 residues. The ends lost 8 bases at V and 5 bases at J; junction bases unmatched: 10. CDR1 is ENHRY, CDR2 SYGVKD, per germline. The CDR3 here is CAISGLAGGGDGDTQYF. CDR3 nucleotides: TGTGCCATCTCGGGACTAGCGGGAGGGGGGGACGGAGATACGCAGTATTTT.